This T cell receptor (beta chain) comes out of a study of chemoradiotherapy in HPV16-positive cancers. Study-wide background: Functional T-cell assays on a couple of HPV16-positive patients' cells defined candidate HPV-specific clones and common TCR motifs.

Findings of the study overall: Candidate HPV-specific clones and E7-related TCR motifs grew in tumor during treatment. Better recurrence-free survival went with HPV-responsive T-cell expansion in HPV16-positive patients.

With regard to this clone: Antigen specificity is unknown.

Over chemoradiotherapy, repertoires were sampled more than once. The assay was immunoSEQ multiplex PCR, and TCRdb's table has in-frame clones only and misses some. This sample has 20,000 to 25,000 clones, with about 90% found just once. J lost 10 bases, V lost 0 bases, and 7 bases had no gene match. The length of the CDR3 is 16 residues. The germline V gene encodes CDR1 SGHTA and CDR2 FQGNSA. The rearrangement links TRBV7-2 to TRBJ1-6, with TRBD1 matching over 9 bases. Here the sequenced sample was blood, taken from a patient who underwent chemoradiotherapy. This sequence originates from a human donor with HPV-associated anogenital cancer. As DNA, the CDR3 is TGTGCCAGCAGCTTAGCGTTGGGACAGGGCGGGTCACCCCTCCACTTT. Translated, it gives CASSLALGQGGSPLHF.